This TCR beta chain was identified in a study of OX40 agonist ivuxolimab in advanced cancers. Study-level information: Treatment of patients was with ivuxolimab, an agonistic anti-OX40 (CD134) antibody. Dose-escalation patients' cancers were hepatocellular carcinoma, melanoma, renal cell or head and neck cancer.

Trimming removed 2 bases at V and 0 bases at J, with 9 bases between. Germline lookup yields CDR1 SGHRS and CDR2 YFSETQ. The CDR3 is 15 amino acids. As to this clone: Other DNA sequences in the sample encode the same CDR3.

Using immunoSEQ multiplex PCR, the repertoire was profiled, and TCRdb retains in-frame clones only, with some absent. The sample shows 60,000 to 65,000 clones, about 86% of them seen only once. The sequencing here drew on CD4+ or CD8+ T cells sorted from blood, taken in a trial of the OX40 agonist ivuxolimab. The receptor was derived from an adult with an advanced solid tumor such as melanoma, head and neck, liver or kidney cancer. This rearrangement joins TRBV5-1 to TRBJ1-3, with unresolved D. CDR3 amino acids: CASSLEGNSGNTIYF. DNA for the CDR3: TGCGCCAGCAGCTTAGAAGGGAACTCTGGAAACACCATATATTTT.